The T cell receptor (beta chain) described here comes from a study of blood T cell repertoires in COVID-19 (dated by TCRdb to the early 2020s). Concerning the study at large: Samples covering the acute and convalescent phases of COVID-19 were provided by collaborators in the United States, Italy and Spain. Sample metadata almost always included a de-identified subject ID, COVID-19 status, age in years and sex. The repertoires were released in a freely available public database intended as a resource for research on the immune response to SARS-CoV-2. The material from the prospective study consisted of cDNA or gDNA derived from T cells, B-cell-depleted T cells, or PBMCs. Deeply sampled blood TCRbeta repertoires from subjects exposed to, actively infected with, or recovered from COVID-19 were included in the dataset. The samples were drawn from two sources: the first 160 participants of the ongoing ImmuneRACE study, and approximately 1,300 subjects contributed by 6 global collaborators. Where HLA class I and class II types were available, the types were taken from metadata supplied by the sample provider, not from assay-based typing.

The immunoSEQ Assay, a bias-controlled multiplex PCR, was used to amplify TCRbeta CDR3 regions from genomic DNA. Processing in the source paper ran as follows. Within the assay, amplification of reference gene primers was used to estimate how many nucleated cells each sample contained. To quantify the absolute abundance of each unique TCRbeta CDR3 rearrangement, sequence reads were collapsed and filtered. For each sample, productive Simpson clonality was calculated as the square root of Simpson's diversity index over productive rearrangements. The source is immuneACCESS, and TCRdb retained only in-frame sequences with V and J called. Part of the clones is not carried over; for the studies checked, unresolved V genes explain less than half of this, and the remainder is unexplained. For V, J and clone size, that table is used; D and trimming come from the DNA. This sample has about 260,000 clones in its table, and 70% to 90% of those were observed once. Clones ranked in the top ten supply about 0.7% of the sample.

Worth noting for this clone: Its antigen is not yet known. No qualities accompany the bases; no much larger clone lies one base away.

Study-wide findings and limitations: The quantity of clinical and demographic metadata differed by source and by participant and was supplied without curation.

For this chain, trimming is 5 bases at the V end and 7 bases at the J end, and the number of junction bases without a gene match is 14. The cysteine opens and the phenylalanine closes a CDR3 of 17 amino acids. The read is trimmed to its CDR3 DNA, 51 bases read in frame from base 1. CDR1 SGHTA and CDR2 FQGTGA were looked up in the germline V gene. The collaborating institutions used their own protocols to collect whole blood in K2EDTA tubes. For TCRbeta analysis, collaborator samples were shipped as frozen whole blood, as isolated PBMCs, or as DNA extracted from either sample type. Sequencing was done on a sample of peripheral blood. Recombination connected TRBV7-3 to TRBJ2-7, with TRBD2 matching 13 junction bases. The clonotype comes from a human donor in a cohort sampled during active COVID-19. The nucleotide sequence is given as TGTGCCAGCAGCCTGACGGGACTAGCGGGACTCCCCGGTGAGCAGTACTTC. Its protein product is CASSLTGLAGLPGEQYF.